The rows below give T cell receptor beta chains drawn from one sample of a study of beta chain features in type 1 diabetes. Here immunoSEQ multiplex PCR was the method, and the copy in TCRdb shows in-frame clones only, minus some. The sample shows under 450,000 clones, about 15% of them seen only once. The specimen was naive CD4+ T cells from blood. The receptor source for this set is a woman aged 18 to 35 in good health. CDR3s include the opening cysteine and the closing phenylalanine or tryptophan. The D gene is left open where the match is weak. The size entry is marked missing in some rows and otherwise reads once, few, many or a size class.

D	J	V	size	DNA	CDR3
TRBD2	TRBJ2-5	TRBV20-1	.	TGCAGTGCTCCGACTAGCGGGAACCGGTACTTC	CSAPTSGNRYF
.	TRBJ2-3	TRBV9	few	TGTGCCAGCAGCGTCGGGACTTCTAGCACAGATACGCAGTATTTT	CASSVGTSSTDTQYF
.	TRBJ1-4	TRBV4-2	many	TGTGCCAGCAGCCAGAATAGAAGGGGGACTGAAAAACTGTTTTTT	CASSQNRRGTEKLFF
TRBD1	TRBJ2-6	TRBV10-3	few	TGTGCCATCAGTCGACAGGGGGCTACTCCTGGGGCCAACGTCCTGACTTTC	CAISRQGATPGANVLTF
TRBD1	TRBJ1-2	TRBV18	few	TGTGCCAGCTCACCGCTACAGGGGACTAACTATGGCTACACCTTC	CASSPLQGTNYGYTF
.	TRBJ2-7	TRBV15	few	TGTGCCACCAGCAGAGATTGGACCGGGAGTAGTACGTACGAGCAGTACTTC	CATSRDWTGSSTYEQYF
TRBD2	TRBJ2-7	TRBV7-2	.	TGTGCCAGCAGCTCCCGGACTAGCGGGAGATACGAGCAGTACTTC	CASSSRTSGRYEQYF
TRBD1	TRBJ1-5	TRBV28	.	TGTGCCAGCTGCCCGGGACAGGGTTCAAATCAGCCCCAGCATTTT	CASCPGQGSNQPQHF
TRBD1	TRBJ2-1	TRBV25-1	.	TGTGCCAGCAACCCCAAACCAGGACAGGGAAGCAATGAGCAGTTCTTC	CASNPKPGQGSNEQFF
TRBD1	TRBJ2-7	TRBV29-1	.	TGCAGCGTCAACTGGGACAGGGGCTACGAGCAGTACTTC	CSVNWDRGYEQYF
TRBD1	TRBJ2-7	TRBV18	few	TGTGCCAGCTCCGTGGACAGGAGCTCCTACGAGCAGTACTTC	CASSVDRSSYEQYF
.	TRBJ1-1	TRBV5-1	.	TGCGCCAGCAGCATGACAGACGACACTGAAGCTTTCTTT	CASSMTDDTEAFF
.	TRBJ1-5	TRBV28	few	TGTGCCAGCAGCCTACAGGGTTCCCAGCATTTT	CASSLQGSQHF
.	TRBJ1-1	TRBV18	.	TGTGCCAGCTCACCTAATGACCTCAGGCACACTGAAGCTTTCTTT	CASSPNDLRHTEAFF
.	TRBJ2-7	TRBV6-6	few	TGTGCCAGCAGTTATTGGGGAGGCTACGAGCAGTACTTC	CASSYWGGYEQYF
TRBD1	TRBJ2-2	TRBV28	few	TGTGCCAGCAGTTCGGGACAGGGATACAGGGAGCTGTTTTTT	CASSSGQGYRELFF
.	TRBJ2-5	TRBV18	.	TGTGCCAGCTCACCCTCCCTACAAGAGACCCAGTACTTC	CASSPSLQETQYF
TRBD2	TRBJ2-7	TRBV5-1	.	TGCGCCAGCAGCCATGCTAGCGGGAGGGCCGCATACGAGCAGTACTTC	CASSHASGRAAYEQYF
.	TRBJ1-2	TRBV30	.	TGTGCCTGGAGTCTCTTGGGCAATGGCTACACCTTC	CAWSLLGNGYTF
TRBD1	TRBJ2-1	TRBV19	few	TGTGCCAGTACTTGGACAGGGAGCTACAATGAGCAGTTCTTC	CASTWTGSYNEQFF
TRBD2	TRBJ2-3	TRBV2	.	TGTGCCAGCAAACGAGGACTAGCGGGGGTCACAGATACGCAGTATTTT	CASKRGLAGVTDTQYF
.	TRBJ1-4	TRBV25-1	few	TGTGCCAGCAGTGAACACAGAGTTGATGAAAAACTGTTTTTT	CASSEHRVDEKLFF
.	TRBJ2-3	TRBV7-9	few	TGTGCCAGCAGCTTAAGCTCCTCAGATACGCAGTATTTT	CASSLSSSDTQYF
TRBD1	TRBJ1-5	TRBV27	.	TGTGCCAGCAGTCCACACGGACAGGGGGCTCGACAGCCCCAGCATTTT	CASSPHGQGARQPQHF
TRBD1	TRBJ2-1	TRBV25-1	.	TGTGCCAGCAGTGACACCGGGACAGGGACCAATGAGCAGTTCTTC	CASSDTGTGTNEQFF
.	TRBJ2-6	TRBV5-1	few	TGCGCCAGCAGCTTGTCTACTGGGGCCAACGTCCTGACTTTC	CASSLSTGANVLTF
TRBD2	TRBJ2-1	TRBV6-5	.	TGTGCCAGCAGTTACTCGAGGCGGGAGAACGATGAGCAGTTCTTC	CASSYSRRENDEQFF
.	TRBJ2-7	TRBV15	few	TGTGCCACCAGCAGGCCACCTACCTACGAGCAGTACTTC	CATSRPPTYEQYF
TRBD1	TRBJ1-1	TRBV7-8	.	TGTGCCAGCAGCTTAGAAGGCAGGGGGCTTACTGAAGCTTTCTTT	CASSLEGRGLTEAFF
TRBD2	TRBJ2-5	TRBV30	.	TGTGCCTGGAGTGCTGGGGGGGGGTGGCCGACCCAGTACTTC	CAWSAGGGWPTQYF
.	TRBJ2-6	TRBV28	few	TGTGCCAGCAGTGACAGCACTGGGGCCAACGTCCTGACTTTC	CASSDSTGANVLTF
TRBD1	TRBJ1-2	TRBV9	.	TGTGCCAGCAGCTCTCATGGGCCAGGGGGCAATAGGGGCTACACCTTC	CASSSHGPGGNRGYTF
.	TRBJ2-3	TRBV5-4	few	TGTGCCAGCAGCCTTGGACTGGGCACGGATACGCAGTATTTT	CASSLGLGTDTQYF
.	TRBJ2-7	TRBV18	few	TGTGCCAGCTCACCACCGGACACTAACGAGCAGTACTTC	CASSPPDTNEQYF
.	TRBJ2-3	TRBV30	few	TGTGCCTGGTCTAACAGGGGACTCACAGATACGCAGTATTTT	CAWSNRGLTDTQYF
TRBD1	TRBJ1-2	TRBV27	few	TGTGCCAGCAGTACCTATGGACAGGGGGGCGTTCTCGGCTACACCTTC	CASSTYGQGGVLGYTF
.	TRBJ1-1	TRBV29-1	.	TGCAGCGTTGAGGGGGCTGGGAACACTGAAGCTTTCTTT	CSVEGAGNTEAFF
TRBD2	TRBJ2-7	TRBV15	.	TGTGCCACCAGCAGGACTAGCGGGAGGAACGAGCAGTACTTC	CATSRTSGRNEQYF
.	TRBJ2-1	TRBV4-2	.	TGTGCCAGCAGCCCCGCCGCGGTGGGGGGCAATGAGCAGTTCTTC	CASSPAAVGGNEQFF
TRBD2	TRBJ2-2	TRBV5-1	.	TGCGCCAGCAGCTTGACTAGCGGGAGTCTTGGCGGGGAGCTGTTTTTT	CASSLTSGSLGGELFF
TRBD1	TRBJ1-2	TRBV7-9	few	TGTGCCAGCAGCTTATCGGACAGGGCTGGCTACACCTTC	CASSLSDRAGYTF
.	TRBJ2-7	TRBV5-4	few	TGTGCCAGCAGCTTTTCCGGGACAAGCTACGAGCAGTACTTC	CASSFSGTSYEQYF